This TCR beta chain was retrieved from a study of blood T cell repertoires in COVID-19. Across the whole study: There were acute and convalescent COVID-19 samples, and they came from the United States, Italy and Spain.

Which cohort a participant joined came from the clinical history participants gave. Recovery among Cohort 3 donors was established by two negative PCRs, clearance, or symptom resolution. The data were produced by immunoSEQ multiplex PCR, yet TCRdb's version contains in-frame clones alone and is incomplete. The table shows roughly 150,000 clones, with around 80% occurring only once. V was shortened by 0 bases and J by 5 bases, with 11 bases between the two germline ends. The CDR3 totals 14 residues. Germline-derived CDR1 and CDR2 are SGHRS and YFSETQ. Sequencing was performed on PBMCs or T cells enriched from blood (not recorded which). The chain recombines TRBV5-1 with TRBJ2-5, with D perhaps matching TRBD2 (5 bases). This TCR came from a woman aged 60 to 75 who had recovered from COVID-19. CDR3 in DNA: TGCGCCAGCAGCTTGGATTGGGGAGTGGAGACCCAGTACTTC. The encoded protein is CASSLDWGVETQYF.